This passage covers 30 T cell receptor beta chains from one sample sequenced in a study of cytomegalovirus exposure and HLA in healthy donors. PCR used 60 Vbeta primers and 13 Jbeta primers. Assay: immunoSEQ multiplex PCR; the TCRdb copy retains only in-frame clones and omits some. The repertoire consists of 160,000 or so clones, with 79% occurring once and the leading ten covering 2% to 2.5%. Sequenced material: PBMCs. Every receptor here comes from a middle-aged man in good health and CMV-seronegative.

V gene TRBV15 combines with J gene TRBJ1-1; no firm D call. Looked up from germline, CDR1 is LNHNV and CDR2 is YYDKDF (reference sequence). The CDR3 spans 13 residues. Deletions cut 5 bases from V and 0 bases from J, with 7 bases between. The DNA of the CDR3 is TGTGCCACCAGCGCGAGAATGAACACTGAAGCTTTCTTT. It specifies CATSARMNTEAFF.

The chain couples TRBV5-1 to TRBJ2-3, with a weak D call TRBD1 (5 bases). V was shortened by 4 bases and J by 2 bases, with 14 bases between the two germline ends. The germline V gene has CDR1 SGHRS and CDR2 YFSETQ. The CDR3 consists of 15 residues. CDR3 amino acids: CASSPGQVNTDTQYF. CDR3 bases: TGCGCCAGCAGCCCAGGACAAGTTAACACAGATACGCAGTATTTT.

This chain joins TRBV7-8 and TRBJ1-1; 9 bases agree with TRBD1. The CDR3 loop spans 17 amino acids. J gave up 10 bases and V 3 bases, and 18 bases lay outside the gene matches. Looked up from germline, CDR1 is SGHVS and CDR2 is FQNEAQ. The CDR3 DNA is TGTGCCAGCAGCTTTTCGAGTACCATGATACAGGGGGCAGGAGCTTTCTTT. Protein sequence: CASSFSSTMIQGAGAFF.

This clone came up once. The junction differs from germline at one of its ends, possibly a read error. Other DNA sequences in this specimen translate into the identical CDR3. The chain employs TRBV7-9 and TRBJ2-1; TRBD2 matches 11 bases. CDR3 length: 19 residues. The germline gives CDR1 SEHNR, CDR2 FQNEAQ (reference sequence). The CDR3 DNA sequence: TGTGCCAGTAGCTTATCAGGTTTGGTAGCGGGAGGGCCCTACAATGAGCAGTTCTTC. Translation gives CASSLSGLVAGGPYNEQFF.

The V and J genes are TRBV19 and TRBJ2-5; the D gene is possibly TRBD2 (6 bases). CDR1 and CDR2 from the germline V gene are LNHDA and SQIVND (reference sequence). The CDR3 contains 14 residues. Trimming removed 4 bases from V and 4 bases from J, with 13 bases in between. Written as DNA, the CDR3 is TGTGCCAGTAGTAAACGACTGGGAGGAGAGACCCAGTACTTC. It is translated as CASSKRLGGETQYF.

This CDR3 reads CASWMGGSYGYTF. The CDR3 region has the DNA TGTGCCAGCTGGATGGGAGGGAGCTATGGCTACACCTTC. J is TRBJ1-2 and V is TRBV19, with D unresolved. The V gene lost 9 bases and the J gene lost 4 bases, with 15 bases spanning the gap. This CDR3 contains 13 residues. Germline assignment: CDR1 LNHDA and CDR2 SQIVND (reference sequence).

The chain carries TRBV18 and TRBJ1-1, with 10 bases lining up with TRBD1. The CDR3 runs 15 residues. V lost 3 bases to trimming and J lost 5 bases; unmatched junction nucleotides: 6. The germline V gene has CDR1 KGHSH and CDR2 LQKENI. CDR3 nucleotides: TGTGCCAGCTCACCTAGACAGGGGGCGCGAACTGAAGCTTTCTTT. Translation: CASSPRQGARTEAFF.

The gene calls are TRBV27 and TRBJ2-1, with 7 bases that match TRBD2. The V gene's germline CDR1 is MNHEY and CDR2 SMNVEV (reference sequence). The V and J ends lost 2 bases and 2 bases, in that order; junction bases with no gene match: 3. The CDR3 has 15 residues. Written as DNA, the CDR3 is TGTGCCAGCAGTTTAAGAGCGGGGACCTACAATGAGCAGTTCTTC. Protein sequence: CASSLRAGTYNEQFF.

V is TRBV5-1 and J is TRBJ2-3; no definite D call. Germline CDR1 SGHRS, CDR2 YFSETQ. Trimming stripped 3 bases from V and 1 base from J, with 3 bases between. This CDR3 comprises 12 residues. The CDR3 DNA reads TGCGCCAGCAGCTGGCGCACAGATACGCAGTATTTT. As protein: CASSWRTDTQYF. Filled out from reference TRBV5-1 and TRBJ2-3, the complete variable domain reads KAGVTQTPRYLIKTRGQQVTLSCSPISGHRSVSWYQQTPGQGLQFLFEYFSETQRNKGNFPGRFSGRQFSNSRSEMNVSTLELGDSALYLCASSWRTDTQYFGPGTRLTVL.

This clone was seen ten or more times. This chain connects TRBV6-6 to TRBJ1-2; D is ambiguous. This CDR3 has 12 residues. Germline V lookup: CDR1 MNHNY, CDR2 SVGAGI (reference sequence). V was cut by 4 bases and J by 7 bases, with 10 bases left in between. The chain's CDR3 is CASSSAGPGYTF. The CDR3, as DNA: TGTGCCAGCAGTTCGGCTGGGCCTGGCTACACCTTC.

This chain joins TRBV27 and TRBJ2-3, with D possibly TRBD2 on 6 matching bases. Germline CDR1 reads MNHEY; CDR2 reads SMNVEV (reference sequence). V shed 10 bases and J shed 11 bases, with 16 bases lying between them. This CDR3 has 11 residues. The chain's CDR3 is CATWSAEGQYF. Here the CDR3 DNA reads TGTGCCACCTGGTCGGCGGAGGGGCAGTATTTT.

This clone was recorded a few times. The chain joins TRBV15 to TRBJ2-7, with 11 bases identical to TRBD2. After removal of 3 bases from V and 3 bases from J, the junction contained 4 bases not matched to a gene. Germline-derived CDR1 and CDR2 are LNHNV and YYDKDF (reference sequence). The CDR3 contains 15 residues. CDR3 in amino acids: CATSRRLAGYYEQYF. The CDR3 DNA sequence: TGTGCCACCAGCAGGCGACTAGCGGGATACTACGAGCAGTACTTC.

The table lists this clone with a count of one. This chain links TRBV5-1 with TRBJ2-3; TRBD2 aligns across 9 bases. CDR1 is SGHRS and CDR2 is YFSETQ in the germline V gene. The J segment lost 5 bases and the V segment lost 1 base, leaving 5 bases of the junction unmatched. The CDR3 extends over 15 amino acids. The CDR3, as DNA: TGCGCCAGCAGCTTGCCGCCTAGCGGGATAGATACGCAGTATTTT. Translating it yields CASSLPPSGIDTQYF. Variable domain in full (rest from reference TRBV5-1 and TRBJ2-3): KAGVTQTPRYLIKTRGQQVTLSCSPISGHRSVSWYQQTPGQGLQFLFEYFSETQRNKGNFPGRFSGRQFSNSRSEMNVSTLELGDSALYLCASSLPPSGIDTQYFGPGTRLTVL.

This rearrangement joins TRBV2 to TRBJ2-7, with D perhaps TRBD1 (7 bases). Trimming cost V 8 bases and J 2 bases, with 22 bases left between them. The CDR3 is 16 amino acids. Germline CDR1 SNHLY, CDR2 FYNNEI. CDR3 in amino acids: CASEGGFGTVAYEQYF. The DNA for the CDR3 is TGTGCCAGCGAGGGGGGATTCGGGACAGTTGCCTACGAGCAGTACTTC.

The rearrangement links TRBV6-6 to TRBJ2-2, with TRBD2 matching 11 bases. The germline gives CDR1 MNHNY, CDR2 SVGAGI (reference sequence). J lost 8 bases, V lost 4 bases, and 6 bases had no gene match. CDR3 length: 15 residues. DNA for the CDR3: TGTGCCAGCAGTTCGTCACTAGCGGGAGATGGGGAGCTGTTTTTT. Amino acids: CASSSSLAGDGELFF.

The chain joins TRBV2 to TRBJ2-5, with 10 bases aligning to TRBD2. Germline V CDR1 and CDR2: SNHLY, FYNNEI. V trimming: 6 bases; J trimming: 4 bases; junction bases outside the gene matches: 5. This CDR3 has 14 amino acids. CDR3 region: CASRWASGRETQYF. The CDR3 nucleotides are TGTGCCAGCAGGTGGGCTAGCGGGAGAGAGACCCAGTACTTC.

This chain links TRBV20-1 with TRBJ1-2; D perhaps matches TRBD1 (6 bases). The germline V and J ends were trimmed by 3 bases and 8 bases, with 10 bases remaining between them. The germline CDR1 and CDR2 sequences are DFQATT and SNEGSKA (reference sequence). The CDR3 is 11 amino acids. This chain's CDR3 is CSASSGVGYTF. CDR3 in DNA: TGCAGTGCTAGCTCAGGGGTCGGCTACACCTTC.

The chain joins TRBV5-4 to TRBJ2-7; maybe TRBD2 (7 bases). V dropped 2 bases and J dropped 4 bases, with 13 bases sitting between them. The CDR3 is 14 amino acids. Germline values: CDR1 SGHNT, CDR2 YYREEE (reference sequence). The CDR3, as DNA: TGTGCCAGCAGCTTAGGGGGGGAACGATACGAGCAGTACTTC. Translating it yields CASSLGGERYEQYF.

The chain recombines TRBV7-9 with TRBJ2-5; D not resolved. The CDR3 runs 16 residues. Trimming left V 2 bases short and J 0 bases short, with 13 bases between. The germline CDR1 and CDR2 sequences are SEHNR and FQNEAQ (reference sequence). CDR3 amino acids: CASSLRIAVYQETQYF. CDR3 nucleotides: TGTGCCAGCAGCTTAAGGATCGCGGTTTACCAAGAGACCCAGTACTTC.

The rearrangement uses TRBV29-1 and TRBJ1-1, with 7 nucleotides matching TRBD1. The CDR3 is made up of 13 amino acids. CDR1 and CDR2 (germline): SQVTM, ANQGSEA. J gave up 1 base and V 7 bases, and 6 bases lay outside the gene matches. CDR3 loop: CSADRAGNTEAFF. In DNA, the CDR3 is TGCAGCGCCGACAGGGCGGGGAACACTGAAGCTTTCTTT. Variable domain in full (rest from reference TRBV29-1 and TRBJ1-1): SAVISQKPSRDICQRGTSLTIQCQVDSQVTMMFWYRQQPGQSLTLIATANQGSEATYESGFVIDKFPISRPNLTFSTLTVSNMSPEDSSIYLCSADRAGNTEAFFGQGTRLTVV.

The rearrangement joins TRBV5-1 to TRBJ2-3, with a possible D match to TRBD2 (7 bases). This CDR3 is built from 15 residues. From germline, CDR1 is SGHRS and CDR2 YFSETQ. The ends were cut back, 2 bases at V and 4 bases at J, with 14 bases in the middle. CDR3 sequence reads: CASSFGGRGSDTQYF. CDR3 nucleotides: TGCGCCAGCAGCTTCGGAGGGAGGGGGTCAGATACGCAGTATTTT.

V and J are TRBV6-1 and TRBJ2-7; 11 bases line up with TRBD1. There are 12 residues in the CDR3. Unmatched junction bases numbered 3, after V lost 8 bases and J lost 6 bases. Germline lookup yields CDR1 MNHNS and CDR2 SASEGT. The DNA of the CDR3 is TGTGCCAGCCGGACAGGGGGCCCCGAGCAGTACTTC. This encodes CASRTGGPEQYF.

The V gene is TRBV9, the J gene TRBJ2-5; 9 bases are a match to TRBD1. The V gene end was trimmed by 4 bases and the J gene end by 3 bases; junction bases not matched to a gene: 7. Per germline, CDR1 SGDLS and CDR2 YYNGEE. The CDR3 runs to 15 residues. The CDR3 DNA sequence: TGTGCCAGCAGCTCCCGGGACAGGGAAAAAGAGACCCAGTACTTC. Protein: CASSSRDREKETQYF.

V is TRBV5-1 and J is TRBJ1-1; D remains ambiguous. Germline lookup yields CDR1 SGHRS and CDR2 YFSETQ. There are 14 residues in the CDR3. The V gene lost 4 bases and the J gene lost 0 bases, with 10 bases spanning the gap. The CDR3 region has the DNA TGCGCCAGCAGCGCCGAGGTAGTGAACACTGAAGCTTTCTTT. It encodes CASSAEVVNTEAFF. The variable domain in full, with the rest retrieved from reference TRBV5-1 and TRBJ1-1, is KAGVTQTPRYLIKTRGQQVTLSCSPISGHRSVSWYQQTPGQGLQFLFEYFSETQRNKGNFPGRFSGRQFSNSRSEMNVSTLELGDSALYLCASSAEVVNTEAFFGQGTRLTVV.

A word on this clone: The same CDR3 also results from other DNA sequences found in this sample. This chain connects TRBV5-1 to TRBJ2-3; 7 nucleotides agree with TRBD2. Trimming at V came to 4 bases and at J to 4 bases, leaving 3 bases not matched to a gene. The length of the CDR3 is 13 residues. Looked up from germline, CDR1 is SGHRS and CDR2 is YFSETQ. CDR3 DNA sequence: TGCGCCAGCAGCCTTGGGGGGGCAGATACGCAGTATTTT. As protein: CASSLGGADTQYF.

The chain combines TRBV5-4 with TRBJ2-1; TRBD2 agrees at 7 bases. The CDR3 contains 15 residues. With 0 bases clipped from V and 4 bases from J, the junction kept 4 bases outside the gene matches. Looked up from germline, CDR1 is SGHNT and CDR2 is YYREEE (reference sequence). CDR3 protein: CASSLDAGVYNEQFF. CDR3 DNA sequence: TGTGCCAGCAGCTTGGACGCGGGAGTGTACAATGAGCAGTTCTTC.

A word on this clone: A read error is likely, as this CDR3 ends without the conserved phenylalanine or tryptophan. CDR3 region: CASSPPGTGAHEQYL. The CDR3 DNA reads TGTGCCAGCAGTCCCCCCGGGACAGGGGCCCACGAGCAGTACCTC. V gene TRBV28 combines with J gene TRBJ2-7; 10 bases align to TRBD1. The CDR3 loop spans 15 amino acids. Germline loops: CDR1 MDHEN, CDR2 SYDVKM. With V trimmed by 5 bases and J by 5 bases, 9 bases remained unmatched.

The genes are TRBV2 and TRBJ2-7; 16 bases map to TRBD2. The V segment lost 6 bases and the J segment 7 bases; nucleotides outside the gene matches: 6. The CDR3 runs 15 residues. Germline lookup yields CDR1 SNHLY and CDR2 FYNNEI. The CDR3 here is CASSEGLAGGQEQYF. The DNA for the CDR3 is TGTGCCAGCAGCGAGGGACTAGCGGGAGGGCAAGAGCAGTACTTC.

The genes are TRBV19 and TRBJ2-5; TRBD2 agrees at 10 bases. Germline loops: CDR1 LNHDA, CDR2 SQIVND (reference sequence). Trimming took 5 bases from V and 2 from J; bases not matched to a gene: 2. The CDR3 runs to 14 residues. CDR3 sequence (DNA): TGTGCCAGTAGTGGACTAGCGGTGCAAGAGACCCAGTACTTC. It translates to CASSGLAVQETQYF.

This rearrangement joins TRBV7-9 to TRBJ1-2, with D perhaps TRBD1 (6 bases). Trimming left V 1 base short and J 2 bases short, with 17 bases between. Per the germline V gene, CDR1 is SEHNR and CDR2 is FQNEAQ (reference sequence). This CDR3 has 17 amino acids. The CDR3, as DNA: TGTGCCAGCAGCTTAGGCTTAGCAGGACAGATGAACTATGGCTACACCTTC. As protein: CASSLGLAGQMNYGYTF.